This T cell receptor (beta chain) comes out of a study of shared clonotypes between healthy human individuals. CDR1 and CDR2 from the germline V gene are MNHNS and SASEGT. The CDR3 extends over 14 amino acids. Trimming removed 5 bases from V and 3 bases from J, with 11 bases in between. The authors distributed each subset's genomic DNA evenly over several immunoSEQ plates. TCRdb keeps only in-frame clones here, not all; method: immunoSEQ multiplex PCR. This sample has around 500,000 clones, with more than 75% found just once. Sequenced material: PBMCs. This TCR derives from a woman aged 40 to 50 in good health. Some clones in this sample may be carry-over from other donors' samples. The chain employs TRBV6-1 and TRBJ1-5; tentatively, D is TRBD1 (5 bases). CDR3 DNA sequence: TGTGCCAGCAGTAGGGCGACAGACAATCAGCCCCAGCATTTT. The encoded protein is CASSRATDNQPQHF.